Listed below are T cell receptor beta chains from one sample, sequenced in a study of neurological immune-mediated disorders. TCRdb re-derived calls from the 5' RACE reads in MiXCR, one entry per CDR3 protein. The table lists 30,000 to 35,000 distinct CDR3 sequences, around 4% of them singletons. Sequencing input: CD4+ T cells from blood. These receptors originate from a woman in her 40s in good health. CDR3s include the opening cysteine and the closing phenylalanine or tryptophan. A D gene is named only where the DNA matches it firmly. The size field reads how often the clone was seen (once, few, many) or a class if it is expanded.

clone_size | j_call | d_call | v_call | cdr3_nt | cdr3_aa
many | TRBJ1-5 | NA | TRBV19 | TGTGCCAGTAATATAGGGGAAGGCAATCAGCCCCAGCATTTT | CASNIGEGNQPQHF
many | TRBJ2-2 | NA | TRBV20-1 | TGCAGTGCGCCCGGACGGGACAGGGAGCTGTTTTTT | CSAPGRDRELFF
many | TRBJ1-1 | TRBD1 | TRBV29-1 | TGCAGCGTTGGTCCCGGACAGGGCACTGAAGCTTTCTTT | CSVGPGQGTEAFF
many | TRBJ2-7 | TRBD1 | TRBV20-1 | TGCAGTGCTAAATCCCCCGGGACAGGGGTCTACGAGCAGTACTTC | CSAKSPGTGVYEQYF
many | TRBJ1-1 | NA | TRBV10-3 | TGTGCCATCGGAGCGGGGGAAGGAATGAACACTGAAGCTTTCTTT | CAIGAGEGMNTEAFF
many | TRBJ2-5 | TRBD2 | TRBV28 | TGTGCCAGCAGCCCGGGACTAGCGGGAGGCCGGGAGACCCAGTACTTC | CASSPGLAGGRETQYF
many | TRBJ2-1 | TRBD1 | TRBV19 | TGTGCCAGTAGTATAAACAGGGGTGAGCAGTTCTTC | CASSINRGEQFF
many | TRBJ1-5 | NA | TRBV12-3/TRBV12-4 | TGTGCCAGCAGCGTCAGGGGAGGACAGCCCCAGCATTTT | CASSVRGGQPQHF
many | TRBJ1-3 | NA | TRBV11-2 | TGTGCCAGCAGCAGGACCGTGGCAGGAAACACCATATATTTT | CASSRTVAGNTIYF
many | TRBJ2-5 | NA | TRBV5-1 | TGCGCCAGCAGCTTCGGTAGCGGAGAGACCCAGTACTTC | CASSFGSGETQYF
many | TRBJ1-6 | NA | TRBV5-1 | TGCGCCAGCAGCACCGGGGATGGCCCCCTCCACTTT | CASSTGDGPLHF
many | TRBJ2-7 | NA | TRBV12-3/TRBV12-4 | TGTGCCAGCAGTCCACATCCGCCGGGAGAGCAGTACTTC | CASSPHPPGEQYF
many | TRBJ1-2 | NA | TRBV6-6 | TGTGCCAGCACCTCGCCGCTCCGGGGCTATGGCTACACCTTC | CASTSPLRGYGYTF
many | TRBJ2-1 | NA | TRBV18 | TGTGCCAGCTCATATTCACAGGGGAGGAATGAGCAGTTCTTC | CASSYSQGRNEQFF
many | TRBJ2-3 | TRBD2 | TRBV12-3/TRBV12-4 | TGTGCCACCCTTGGAGCGGGAGACGCAGATACGCAGTATTTT | CATLGAGDADTQYF
many | TRBJ2-1 | NA | TRBV4-1 | TGCGCCAGCAGCCTAGGGGAGTCTCGGTACAATGAGCAGTTCTTC | CASSLGESRYNEQFF
many | TRBJ1-5 | NA | TRBV3-1 | TGTGCCAGCAGCCAATCCGGCGGAGGAGGTCAGCCCCAGCATTTT | CASSQSGGGGQPQHF
many | TRBJ2-7 | NA | TRBV6-1 | TGTGCCAGCAGTGTAGAAAGAGGCGAGCAGTACTTC | CASSVERGEQYF
many | TRBJ1-1 | NA | TRBV5-1 | TGCGCCAGCAGCTTGCGTTGGGTACGGGTTGTGACAGGCAACACTGAAGCTTTCTTT | CASSLRWVRVVTGNTEAFF
many | TRBJ1-2 | NA | TRBV11-2 | TGTGCCAGCAGCTTAGAATACAGAAGATATGGCTACACCTTC | CASSLEYRRYGYTF
many | TRBJ2-1 | NA | TRBV5-1 | TGCGCCAGCAGCTCGTATGGTAGCGGATACAATGAGCAGTTCTTC | CASSSYGSGYNEQFF
many | TRBJ2-3 | TRBD1 | TRBV20-1 | TGCAGTTGGACAGGGGGCAGCACAGATACGCAGTATTTT | CSWTGGSTDTQYF
many | TRBJ1-6 | TRBD1 | TRBV25-1 | TGTGCCAGCGCTGGGACAGGCTATAATTCACCCCTCCACTTT | CASAGTGYNSPLHF
many | TRBJ1-1 | TRBD1 | TRBV10-3 | TGTGCCATCAGTGTCCAGGGGGAGGGTGAAGCTTTCTTT | CAISVQGEGEAFF
many | TRBJ2-5 | NA | TRBV1 | TGCACCAGCAGCCAAGAGGGTCTAGCGGGGGGGCCGGTGTACCAAGAGACCCAGTACTTC | CTSSQEGLAGGPVYQETQYF
many | TRBJ1-1 | NA | TRBV3-1 | TGTGCCAGCAGCCCTAGGGGGGGGACTGAAGCTTTCTTT | CASSPRGGTEAFF
many | TRBJ2-5 | TRBD1 | TRBV19 | TGTGCCAGTTCCGGGACAGCTCGACTCGGTATCGAGACCCAGTACTTC | CASSGTARLGIETQYF
many | TRBJ2-7 | NA | TRBV10-2 | TGCGCCAGCAGTGATTCGGCCAGTCGATTCTTTTACGAGCAGTACTTC | CASSDSASRFFYEQYF
many | TRBJ2-5 | NA | TRBV3-1 | TGTGCCAGCAGCCAACGCGGAGCCCAAGAGACCCAGTACTTC | CASSQRGAQETQYF
many | TRBJ2-3 | TRBD1 | TRBV20-1 | TGCAGTGCTACAGGGGGCCTGGGAATTTATACGCAGTATTTT | CSATGGLGIYTQYF
many | TRBJ1-6 | NA | TRBV5-6 | TGTGCCAGCAGCTTGTATCTGGATTCACCCCTCCACTTT | CASSLYLDSPLHF
many | TRBJ2-1 | TRBD2 | TRBV14 | TGTGCCAGCAGCCCGGGGACTAGCGGGAGAAGGAATGAGCAGTTCTTC | CASSPGTSGRRNEQFF
many | TRBJ2-1 | NA | TRBV3-1 | TGTGCCAGCAGCCAGCGCGGGAACTACAATGAGCAGTTCTTC | CASSQRGNYNEQFF
many | TRBJ1-4 | NA | TRBV11-2 | TGTGCCAGCAGCTTTCGGAATGGAAAACTGTTTTTT | CASSFRNGKLFF
many | TRBJ1-2 | TRBD1 | TRBV6-1 | TGTGCCAGCAGACTAACAGGGGCTGGCTACACCTTC | CASRLTGAGYTF
many | TRBJ1-1 | NA | TRBV2 | TGTGCCAGCAGAGTGCCCCCTGTGAACACTGAAGCTTTCTTT | CASRVPPVNTEAFF